This TCR beta chain was sequenced for a study of shared clonotypes between healthy human individuals (dated by TCRdb to the early 2020s). For the study in its entirety: The cohort included three men and a couple of women between 18 and 49 years of age. Per donor, leukapheresis produced somewhere between about 0.9 and 9 billion PBMCs. To estimate repertoire size and how much clonotype sharing occurs between individuals, the study deeply sequenced the blood TCR repertoires of five or six healthy adults. Per donor, three plates each were used for CD4 naive and CD4 memory, two for CD8 naive, and one for CD8 memory. To increase sequencing depth and limit assay-specific biases, TCR repertoire library preparation and sequencing were carried out by different laboratories using diverse techniques. What the authors observed across the whole study: Because the study included a small number of donors, the genetic and exposure-history diversity represented was limited. Pairwise subsampling led to the expectation that sequencing depth would affect the degree of clonotype sharing among donors. Sharing across several donors was observed for roughly 5% of naive CD4, 3% to 3.5% of naive CD8, 2% to 2.5% of memory CD4, and roughly 0.43% of memory CD8 clonotypes. Larger estimated clonotype richness was generally found for naive subsets than for memory subsets. Rarefaction of sorted-subset datasets indicated incomplete sequencing despite the large sequencing depth. Compared with non-shared clonotypes, clonotypes shared by all four sorted-subset donors had higher generation probabilities. Only blood was sampled, and tissue TCR repertoires likely differ from those in blood.

Using the deep immunoSEQ assay, TCR CDR3 regions were amplified from genomic DNA by multiplex PCR. For each cell subset, the extracted genomic DNA was distributed evenly across all wells of several immunoSEQ 96-well plates, and each plate served as one replicate. For sorted subsets, 150 to 250 ng genomic DNA, equal to 30,000 or so T cell genomes, was loaded into each replicate PCR. The purified libraries were quantified using a Qubit 3.0 fluorometer, sized with a Bioanalyzer 2100, and then quantified again using the KAPA Library Quantification kit. A separate single-read 150-cycle Illumina NextSeq 550 flow cell was used to sequence each immunoSEQ 96-well plate. In the authors' own workflow: The immunoSEQ output contained only junctional sequences without quality scores, so filtering could not match that applied to full-length reads. To assign V/J genes and CDR3, sequences were annotated against IMGT germline references using PyIR, a Python wrapper for IgBLAST v1.9. Reads with weak V/J assignments (E-value above 1e-6), missing CDR3, stop codons, out-of-frame junctions, or ambiguous translated residues were removed. V3J clonotypes were defined as sequences sharing the same inferred V gene, J gene, and CDR3 amino acid sequence. Percentage overlap between repertoires was computed as shared unique clonotypes divided by the size of the smaller repertoire. Richness of each repertoire was evaluated using RTK rarefaction, the Chao1 estimator, and Recon v2.1 estimates of unobserved clonotypes. Generation probabilities for all TCRbeta clonotypes obtained by the gDNA method from a handful of donors were computed using OLGA. As stored in TCRdb, this immuneACCESS dataset retains in-frame rearrangements with V and J assigned. A fraction of the clones does not appear; measured against another copy, unresolved V genes explain less than half of the discrepancy, and the remainder lacks a known reason. V and J calls and clone size follow that table, whereas D and trimming were derived from the DNA. The sample contains hundreds of thousands of clones, around 96% of them found a single time. Around 0.12% of the sample is taken by the ten largest.

CDR1 and CDR2 were assigned from the germline V gene as SGHAT and FQNNGV. V lost 3 bases and J lost 5 bases; the stretch between them is 19 bases long. The CDR3 starts with the cysteine, ends with the phenylalanine, and has 16 residues. The sequence is cut down to CDR3 DNA, 48 bases in frame from base 1. As for this clone: Its antigen target is currently unknown. Per-base qualities were not stored, and no clone one base away is much larger.

CD8 naive samples were obtained by positive selection for CCR7 among CD45RO-negative cells, yielding a CD45RA+CCR7+ population from which TemRA cells were excluded. Donors were healthy HIV-negative adults with no recently reported acute infections or vaccinations. Every donor was a Caucasian adult living in Nashville, Tennessee, USA. Blood was collected by leukapheresis, and PBMCs were isolated by Ficoll-Histopaque density gradient centrifugation and then cryopreserved in liquid nitrogen vapor phase. Purity and quantity of every magnetically sorted T cell population were checked by analytical flow cytometry. From each sorted fraction, genomic DNA was isolated and quantified by UV absorbance on a Nanodrop 2000c.

Sample: naive CD8+ T cells sorted from blood. Interpreted using the paper, the cell subset or site label stands for: CD45RA+CCR7+. The clonotype originates from a woman aged 30 to 39 in good health. The chain couples TRBV11-2 to TRBJ2-5; a weak D assignment points to TRBD1 (6 bases agree). The DNA sequence follows: TGTGCCAGCAGCTTTGGAAGGTGGGGGCTTTGGGAGACCCAGTACTTC. This encodes CASSFGRWGLWETQYF.